Below, 3 T cell receptor beta chains from the same sample are listed, as sequenced in a study of vaccination effects on CD4 cells after COVID-19. TCRdb's copy holds only in-frame clones and misses some; the assay was immunoSEQ multiplex PCR. The table includes around 46,000 clones, around 79% detected once. Antigen-specific CD4+ T cells were first expanded with viral peptide pools by the ViraFEST assay and only then sequenced. Researchers isolated CD4+ T cells once roughly nine days of culture had elapsed. SARS-CoV-2 infection was confirmed by PCR in the person between March and December 2020. Antigen specificity for these receptors is unknown. Specimen: CD4+ T cells from PBMCs cultured with a peptide pool, collected before COVID-19 vaccination. These receptors came from a human donor who had a prior SARS-CoV-2 infection.

This clone has just a few counts. This chain links TRBV6-1 with TRBJ2-1, with D uncertain. V lost 2 bases to trimming and J lost 4 bases, with 9 bases between them. Per germline, CDR1 MNHNS and CDR2 SASEGT. This CDR3 has 14 residues. CDR3 sequence reads: CASSERDRYNEQFF. CDR3 DNA sequence: TGTGCCAGCAGTGAAAGAGATAGGTACAATGAGCAGTTCTTC.

This clone was detected a few times. This chain connects TRBV21-1 to TRBJ1-1. TRBV21-1 is reported as a pseudogene. This CDR3 is built from 15 residues. The CDR3 DNA is TGTGCCAGCAGCAAAAAATTCCGCCTGAACACTGAAGCTTTCTTT. It encodes CASSKKFRLNTEAFF.

This chain links TRBV7-2 with TRBJ2-5; TRBD2 is a possible D gene (6 bases). Germline V lookup: CDR1 SGHTA, CDR2 FQGNSA. Trimming took off 4 bases at V and 5 bases at J, with 17 bases between the two ends. The CDR3 has 15 amino acids. In nucleotides, the CDR3 is TGTGCCAGCAGCTCTCTGGGGGGACTGCCGGAGACCCAGTACTTC. Translating it yields CASSSLGGLPETQYF.